The clone carrying this T cell receptor (beta chain) was found a few times. Time point in this sample: sample taken at primary tumor resection. Each molecule of TCR cDNA was tagged with one unique molecular identifier. TCRdb analysed the 5' RACE reads with MiXCR anew, one entry per CDR3 protein. The data show 20,000 to 30,000 distinct CDR3 sequences, with approximately 4.7% seen just once and less than 5.5% held by the top ten. These data belong to a study of spatial heterogeneity in lung cancer. Across the whole study: Sequences of the beta chain were consistently detected in greater numbers than alpha-chain sequences. Each unique TCR and UMI combination was seen more than ten times on average in raw reads.

Germline V CDR1 and CDR2: MDHEN, SYDVKM. This CDR3 region has 16 residues. Unmatched junction bases numbered 20, after V lost 6 bases and J lost 11 bases. The genes are TRBV28 and TRBJ1-2; 8 bases match TRBD1. This specimen consisted of PBMCs, obtained at surgery. The sequence was obtained from a male donor with early-stage non-small cell lung cancer. In nucleotides, the CDR3 is TGTGCCAGCAGGACCGACAGGGGATTAGAGTATGTAGGATACACCTTC. Translating it yields CASRTDRGLEYVGYTF.